The subject of this entry is one T cell receptor (beta chain). These data originate in a study of blood T cell repertoires in COVID-19. As for the study in general: There were acute and convalescent COVID-19 samples, and they came from the United States, Italy and Spain. In each case, the material was cDNA or gDNA derived from T cells, B-cell-depleted T cells, or PBMCs.

In the authors' workflow: Estimation of nucleated cell counts relied on the amplification of reference gene primers. Repertoires were generated with immunoSEQ multiplex PCR, while TCRdb's copy carries only in-frame clones and drops some. V and J calls and clone size are copied from that table; D and trimming were computed from the DNA. Of 230,000 or so clones listed, about 90% were seen once; the top ten hold 1.9%. CDR1 and CDR2 from the germline V gene are SNHLY and FYNNEI. The length of the CDR3 is 17 residues. V was pared by 8 bases and J by 8 bases, with 19 bases of the junction left unmatched. The sequenced material came from peripheral blood. The rearrangement joins TRBV2 to TRBJ2-1; 9 bases agree with TRBD1. The origin of this receptor is a man in his forties with active or convalescent COVID-19. The CDR3 nucleotides are TGTGCCAGCGTCACGCTACCGGGACAGGGAAGGTTGGATGAGCAGTTCTTC. Translating gives CASVTLPGQGRLDEQFF.